These T cell receptor beta chains were read from a single sample in a study of CD8 T cells in ankylosing spondylitis. Via MiXCR, TCRdb re-called the 5' RACE reads, giving one row per CDR3 protein. The table has around 100,000 distinct CDR3 sequences, less than 25% seen once. What was sequenced was synovial fluid, either unsorted or a sorted T cell fraction (not recorded which). Receptor source: a male donor with ankylosing spondylitis. Each CDR3 is given with its conserved first and last residue. D genes are given only for firm matches. Where a row states a size, it is once, few, many or the class of an expanded clone; other rows omit it.

V gene: TRBV20-1; D gene: NA; J gene: TRBJ2-7; CDR3 length: 15; clone size: few; CDR3 DNA: TGCAGTGCTCCCGGGGGGACAGCGGGCTCCTACGAGCAGTACTTC; CDR3 protein: CSAPGGTAGSYEQYF
V gene: TRBV4-2; D gene: NA; J gene: TRBJ2-3; CDR3 length: 15; clone size: many; CDR3 DNA: TGTGCCAGCAGCCCCCAAAACGGGAACGCAGATACGCAGTATTTT; CDR3 protein: CASSPQNGNADTQYF
V gene: TRBV12-5; D gene: NA; J gene: TRBJ1-5; CDR3 length: 16; clone size: few; CDR3 DNA: TGTGCTAGTGGTTTGTTGACAACGGGTAGCAATCAGCCCCAGCATTTT; CDR3 protein: CASGLLTTGSNQPQHF
V gene: TRBV6-4; D gene: TRBD2; J gene: TRBJ2-3; CDR3 length: 15; clone size: NA; CDR3 DNA: TGTGCCAGCAGTGACGAGTCGGGAGGGCAAGATACGCAGTATTTT; CDR3 protein: CASSDESGGQDTQYF
V gene: TRBV7-2; D gene: TRBD1; J gene: TRBJ1-5; CDR3 length: 14; clone size: few; CDR3 DNA: TGTGCCAGCAGCGACCAGGGGACAGGCCAGCCCCAGCATTTT; CDR3 protein: CASSDQGTGQPQHF
V gene: TRBV19; D gene: TRBD1; J gene: TRBJ2-6; CDR3 length: 17; clone size: many; CDR3 DNA: TGTGCCAGTAGTGTCTCGGGACAGGGCTCTGGGGCCAACGTCCTGACTTTC; CDR3 protein: CASSVSGQGSGANVLTF
V gene: TRBV10-3; D gene: NA; J gene: TRBJ2-1; CDR3 length: 12; clone size: NA; CDR3 DNA: TGTGCCATCAGTAATGAGCATAATGAGCAGTTCTTC; CDR3 protein: CAISNEHNEQFF
V gene: TRBV20-1; D gene: NA; J gene: TRBJ1-5; CDR3 length: 13; clone size: NA; CDR3 DNA: TGCAGTGCTGGAAAGACAGATAATCAGCCCCAGCATTTT; CDR3 protein: CSAGKTDNQPQHF
V gene: TRBV20-1; D gene: TRBD2; J gene: TRBJ2-7; CDR3 length: 15; clone size: NA; CDR3 DNA: TGCAGTGCTAGAGATTGGCCTAGCGGGGGTTACGAGCAGTACTTC; CDR3 protein: CSARDWPSGGYEQYF
V gene: TRBV5-1; D gene: NA; J gene: TRBJ1-3; CDR3 length: 16; clone size: few; CDR3 DNA: TGCGCCAGCAGCTTGGAGCCCGGGGCAGGAGGAAACACCATATATTTT; CDR3 protein: CASSLEPGAGGNTIYF
V gene: TRBV20-1; D gene: TRBD2; J gene: TRBJ2-3; CDR3 length: 16; clone size: NA; CDR3 DNA: TGCAGTGCAGACGGGACTAGCGGGACTAGCACAGATACGCAGTATTTT; CDR3 protein: CSADGTSGTSTDTQYF
V gene: TRBV7-8; D gene: NA; J gene: TRBJ2-1; CDR3 length: 14; clone size: few; CDR3 DNA: TGTGCCAGCAGCCCTACCCCGGGACATCGGGAGCAGTTCTTC; CDR3 protein: CASSPTPGHREQFF
V gene: TRBV10-3; D gene: TRBD1; J gene: TRBJ2-1; CDR3 length: 16; clone size: few; CDR3 DNA: TGTGCCATCAGTACAGGGGAGAGGCTAGCCTACAATGAGCAGTTCTTC; CDR3 protein: CAISTGERLAYNEQFF
V gene: TRBV2; D gene: TRBD1; J gene: TRBJ1-1; CDR3 length: 14; clone size: NA; CDR3 DNA: TGTGCCAGCAGTCTGGCCCAGGGGGCCACTGAAGCTTTCTTT; CDR3 protein: CASSLAQGATEAFF
V gene: TRBV20-1; D gene: NA; J gene: TRBJ2-4; CDR3 length: 15; clone size: few; CDR3 DNA: TGCAGTGCTAGAGATGTTACGCAGGGCAAAAACATTCAGTACTTC; CDR3 protein: CSARDVTQGKNIQYF
V gene: TRBV11-3; D gene: TRBD2; J gene: TRBJ2-1; CDR3 length: 14; clone size: NA; CDR3 DNA: TGTGCCAGCAGCTCGATGGCGGGAGGGCTTGAGCAGTTCTTC; CDR3 protein: CASSSMAGGLEQFF
V gene: TRBV20-1; D gene: TRBD1; J gene: TRBJ1-5; CDR3 length: 14; clone size: NA; CDR3 DNA: TGCAGTGCTAAACAGGGGTTCGGGAGTCAGCCCCAGCATTTT; CDR3 protein: CSAKQGFGSQPQHF
V gene: TRBV2; D gene: NA; J gene: TRBJ2-3; CDR3 length: 12; clone size: NA; CDR3 DNA: TGTGCCAGCAGTGAAAGGGAGCATACGCAGTATTTT; CDR3 protein: CASSEREHTQYF
V gene: TRBV12-3/TRBV12-4; D gene: NA; J gene: TRBJ2-2; CDR3 length: 15; clone size: few; CDR3 DNA: TGTGCCAGCAGTTTAAGGCAGGGGAACACCGGGGAGCTGTTTTTT; CDR3 protein: CASSLRQGNTGELFF
V gene: TRBV5-6; D gene: NA; J gene: TRBJ1-6; CDR3 length: 17; clone size: NA; CDR3 DNA: TGTGCCAGCAGCTTGGGGGACACCAGCTCCTATAATTCACCCCTCCACTTT; CDR3 protein: CASSLGDTSSYNSPLHF
V gene: TRBV12-3/TRBV12-4; D gene: TRBD1; J gene: TRBJ1-4; CDR3 length: 14; clone size: NA; CDR3 DNA: TGTGCCAGCAGCAAACAGGGGGCATGGGAAAAACTGTTTTTT; CDR3 protein: CASSKQGAWEKLFF
V gene: TRBV12-3/TRBV12-4; D gene: NA; J gene: TRBJ1-2; CDR3 length: 13; clone size: few; CDR3 DNA: TGTGCCAGCAGCCCCCCCGGGGGGCAAGGCTACACCTTC; CDR3 protein: CASSPPGGQGYTF
V gene: TRBV24-1; D gene: NA; J gene: TRBJ2-3; CDR3 length: 13; clone size: NA; CDR3 DNA: TGTGCCACCAGTACAGGTAGCACAGATACGCAGTATTTT; CDR3 protein: CATSTGSTDTQYF
V gene: TRBV7-2; D gene: TRBD1; J gene: TRBJ2-1; CDR3 length: 16; clone size: many; CDR3 DNA: TGTGCCAGCAGCTTAGATGGGACAGGGAGGATCGGTGAGCAGTTCTTC; CDR3 protein: CASSLDGTGRIGEQFF
V gene: TRBV20-1; D gene: NA; J gene: TRBJ1-4; CDR3 length: 13; clone size: NA; CDR3 DNA: TGCAGTGCCCCACGGGGTAAGGATGAAAAACTGTTTTTT; CDR3 protein: CSAPRGKDEKLFF
V gene: TRBV20-1; D gene: TRBD1; J gene: TRBJ1-2; CDR3 length: 14; clone size: NA; CDR3 DNA: TGCAGTGCGAAAAGGGGGGGACAGGGGGTTGGCTACACCTTC; CDR3 protein: CSAKRGGQGVGYTF
V gene: TRBV2; D gene: TRBD1; J gene: TRBJ2-2; CDR3 length: 16; clone size: once; CDR3 DNA: TGTGCCAGCAGTGACCCCGACAGGGTACGGGGCGGGGAGCTGTTTTTT; CDR3 protein: CASSDPDRVRGGELFF
V gene: TRBV10-3; D gene: NA; J gene: TRBJ1-2; CDR3 length: 14; clone size: NA; CDR3 DNA: TGTGCCATCAGTGAGGGGGCCAAAACCTATGGCTACACCTTC; CDR3 protein: CAISEGAKTYGYTF
V gene: TRBV5-1; D gene: NA; J gene: TRBJ1-1; CDR3 length: 16; clone size: many; CDR3 DNA: TGCGCCAGCAGCTACCTGACCCCCGGCGATCCGTCTGAAGCTTTCTTT; CDR3 protein: CASSYLTPGDPSEAFF
V gene: TRBV20-1; D gene: TRBD1; J gene: TRBJ2-4; CDR3 length: 15; clone size: NA; CDR3 DNA: TGCAGTGCTAGAGATTCGAGGACAGGGGAGGACATTCAGTACTTC; CDR3 protein: CSARDSRTGEDIQYF
V gene: TRBV10-3; D gene: NA; J gene: TRBJ1-5; CDR3 length: 16; clone size: few; CDR3 DNA: TGTGCCATCAGTGAGTTTTTGGGGAGCCACAATCAGCCCCAGCATTTT; CDR3 protein: CAISEFLGSHNQPQHF
V gene: TRBV20-1; D gene: NA; J gene: TRBJ1-2; CDR3 length: 13; clone size: few; CDR3 DNA: TGCAGTGCTCTGCAGGGTCATAACTATGGCTACACCTTC; CDR3 protein: CSALQGHNYGYTF
V gene: TRBV20-1; D gene: TRBD2; J gene: TRBJ2-7; CDR3 length: 13; clone size: NA; CDR3 DNA: TGCAGTGCTCCCTCTAGCGGGAGGAACGAGCAGTACTTC; CDR3 protein: CSAPSSGRNEQYF
V gene: TRBV21-1; D gene: NA; J gene: TRBJ1-1; CDR3 length: 16; clone size: NA; CDR3 DNA: TGTGCCAGCAGCAAAGTCACAGGGAAGATGAACACTGAAGCTTTCTTT; CDR3 protein: CASSKVTGKMNTEAFF
V gene: TRBV12-5; D gene: NA; J gene: TRBJ1-5; CDR3 length: 15; clone size: NA; CDR3 DNA: TGTGCTAGTGGTTTGAGGCAGGGCGGCAATCAGCCCCAGCATTTT; CDR3 protein: CASGLRQGGNQPQHF
V gene: TRBV6-2/TRBV6-3; D gene: NA; J gene: TRBJ1-5; CDR3 length: 16; clone size: many; CDR3 DNA: TGTGCCAGCAGAAAAGGGGGACAATATAGCAATCAGCCCCAGCATTTT; CDR3 protein: CASRKGGQYSNQPQHF
V gene: TRBV27; D gene: TRBD2; J gene: TRBJ2-1; CDR3 length: 18; clone size: many; CDR3 DNA: TGTGCCAGCAGTTTCCTAGCGGGGTCACCCCCGGGGTACAATGAGCAGTTCTTC; CDR3 protein: CASSFLAGSPPGYNEQFF
V gene: TRBV2; D gene: NA; J gene: TRBJ2-1; CDR3 length: 13; clone size: NA; CDR3 DNA: TGTGCCAGCAGCTCGCCTAGCCGGGATGAGCAGTTCTTC; CDR3 protein: CASSSPSRDEQFF
V gene: TRBV4-1; D gene: TRBD1; J gene: TRBJ1-2; CDR3 length: 16; clone size: few; CDR3 DNA: TGCGCCAGCAGCCCCTCAGGACAGGGGGCTTCATATGGCTACACCTTC; CDR3 protein: CASSPSGQGASYGYTF
V gene: TRBV20-1; D gene: NA; J gene: TRBJ2-2; CDR3 length: 14; clone size: NA; CDR3 DNA: TGCAGTGCTAGAGGGAGGGGTGGGACCGGGGAGCTGTTTTTT; CDR3 protein: CSARGRGGTGELFF
V gene: TRBV5-1; D gene: NA; J gene: TRBJ2-3; CDR3 length: 14; clone size: NA; CDR3 DNA: TGCGCCAGCAGCTCGATTACAGGCACAGATACGCAGTATTTT; CDR3 protein: CASSSITGTDTQYF
V gene: TRBV15; D gene: NA; J gene: TRBJ2-7; CDR3 length: 17; clone size: many; CDR3 DNA: TGTGCCACCAGCAGAGATCACGAGCGTCGGTTCGTAAACGAGCAGTACTTC; CDR3 protein: CATSRDHERRFVNEQYF
V gene: TRBV10-3; D gene: TRBD1; J gene: TRBJ1-1; CDR3 length: 17; clone size: few; CDR3 DNA: TGTGCCATCAGTGAACACGGGGCGGGACAGGGGTTCACTGAAGCTTTCTTT; CDR3 protein: CAISEHGAGQGFTEAFF
V gene: TRBV20-1; D gene: NA; J gene: TRBJ2-3; CDR3 length: 13; clone size: few; CDR3 DNA: TGCAGTGCTATGGGATTAGGCACAGATACGCAGTATTTT; CDR3 protein: CSAMGLGTDTQYF
V gene: TRBV11-3; D gene: NA; J gene: TRBJ2-3; CDR3 length: 14; clone size: NA; CDR3 DNA: TGTGCCAGCAGCCCGAGCCCCGCGGCAGATACGCAGTATTTT; CDR3 protein: CASSPSPAADTQYF
V gene: TRBV27; D gene: NA; J gene: TRBJ2-1; CDR3 length: 14; clone size: NA; CDR3 DNA: TGTGCCAGCAGTCGTCGGGAGCTACCGGCTGAGCAGTTCTTC; CDR3 protein: CASSRRELPAEQFF
V gene: TRBV5-1; D gene: TRBD1; J gene: TRBJ1-1; CDR3 length: 16; clone size: few; CDR3 DNA: TGCGCCAGCAGCGCGACGACAGGGGGCTATGTCACTGAAGCTTTCTTT; CDR3 protein: CASSATTGGYVTEAFF